The 25 T cell receptor beta chains below all came from one sample that was sequenced in a study of blood T cell repertoires in COVID-19. Data came from immunoSEQ multiplex PCR; TCRdb stores just in-frame clones and leaves some out. This sample yields 200,000 to 250,000 clones, of which approximately 86% are seen a single time; about a tenth belongs to the top ten. The sample was peripheral blood. The receptors originated from a woman in her forties or fifties with COVID-19, enrolled during active disease.

The chain has TRBV4-3 and TRBJ2-3; TRBD2 is a possible D gene (7 bases). The CDR3 runs 15 residues. Germline V CDR1 and CDR2: LGHNA, YSLEER. V was trimmed by 3 bases and J by 2 bases, leaving 12 bases between them. CDR3 in DNA: TGCGCCAGCAGCCACGGCGGGGGCCTCACAGATACGCAGTATTTT. Its protein is CASSHGGGLTDTQYF.

The chain carries TRBV19 and TRBJ1-6, with D unclear. CDR3 length: 14 amino acids. Germline V gene data show CDR1 as LNHDA and CDR2 as SQIVND (reference sequence). The V end lost 6 bases, the J end lost 4 bases, and 10 bases lay between the germline ends. CDR3 sequence: CASSLTLYNSPLHF. DNA for the CDR3: TGTGCCAGTAGCCTGACTCTTTATAATTCACCCCTCCACTTT.

The chain carries TRBV27 and TRBJ1-1; no definite D call. The CDR3 loop spans 13 amino acids. The V and J ends lost 2 bases and 1 base respectively, with 5 bases between them. Germline V gene data show CDR1 as MNHEY and CDR2 as SMNVEV (reference sequence). For the CDR3, the DNA is TGTGCCAGCAGTTTAAAGAGGAACACTGAAGCTTTCTTT. It codes for CASSLKRNTEAFF.

The chain links TRBV13 to TRBJ1-1, with a possible D match to TRBD1 (5 bases). This CDR3 spans 15 amino acids. Germline assignment: CDR1 PRHDT and CDR2 FYEKMQ (reference sequence). V was pared by 8 bases and J by 4 bases, with 20 bases between. The CDR3 region is CASGGAPLGSTEAFF. The CDR3, as DNA: TGTGCCAGCGGAGGGGCCCCTTTAGGGAGCACTGAAGCTTTCTTT.

This chain connects TRBV29-1 to TRBJ2-3, with TRBD2 matching 8 bases. The CDR3 loop spans 14 amino acids. Per the germline V gene, CDR1 is SQVTM and CDR2 is ANQGSEA. V lost 3 bases and J lost 4; bases outside the gene matches: 6. The chain's CDR3 is CSVEERGFADTQYF. The CDR3 DNA reads as TGCAGCGTTGAGGAGCGGGGGTTTGCAGATACGCAGTATTTT.

This sequence joins TRBV5-1 and TRBJ2-7; D might be TRBD2 (5 bases). The CDR3 totals 15 residues. From germline, CDR1 is SGHRS and CDR2 YFSETQ. V dropped 0 bases and J dropped 6 bases, with 16 bases sitting between them. The CDR3 is CASSLASSSIIEQYF. CDR3 in DNA: TGCGCCAGCAGCTTGGCTAGCAGTTCGATAATCGAGCAGTACTTC.

The chain uses TRBV28 and TRBJ1-5; possibly TRBD1 for D (5 bases). The ends were cut back, 1 base at V and 5 bases at J, with 18 bases in the middle. The length of the CDR3 is 17 residues. CDR1 and CDR2 (germline): MDHEN, SYDVKM. The CDR3 region has the DNA TGTGCCAGCAGTTTATACTCCCCAGGGTCAGGGCATCAGCCCCAGCATTTT. Protein product: CASSLYSPGSGHQPQHF.

The V gene is TRBV7-2, the J gene TRBJ1-2; 9 bases agree with TRBD1. Germline CDR1 reads SGHTA; CDR2 reads FQGNSA. V was clipped by 2 bases and J by 5 bases; unmatched bases: 15. The CDR3 loop spans 18 amino acids. The CDR3 region is CASSLNPLLDRGAYGYTF. As DNA, the CDR3 is TGTGCCAGCAGCTTAAATCCCCTACTCGACAGGGGGGCGTATGGCTACACCTTC.

The chain couples TRBV6-5 to TRBJ2-1; 10 bases map to TRBD2. Germline loops: CDR1 MNHEY, CDR2 SVGAGI. The CDR3 is 13 residues long. Trimming removed 6 bases from V and 6 bases from J; junction bases left unmatched: 2. CDR3 sequence (DNA): TGTGCCAGCAGGTTAGCGGGGGGCAATGAGCAGTTCTTC. Its translation: CASRLAGGNEQFF.

The rearrangement joins TRBV4-1 to TRBJ1-2; D call uncertain. Trimming pared 0 bases from V and 8 bases from J, leaving 19 bases between. The germline CDR1 and CDR2 sequences are MGHRA and YSYEKL. This CDR3 spans 16 amino acids. CDR3 DNA sequence: TGCGCCAGCAGCCAAGATGGCCAGTTATTCCCGGGGGGCTACACCTTC. This sequence encodes CASSQDGQLFPGGYTF.

V is TRBV18 and J is TRBJ1-1, with a possible D match to TRBD1 (6 bases). Germline loops: CDR1 KGHSH, CDR2 LQKENI. The CDR3 is 17 amino acids. Trimming left V 7 bases short and J 0 bases short, with 21 bases between. CDR3 amino acids: CASFRDTHYTMNTEAFF. CDR3 sequence (DNA): TGTGCCAGCTTCCGGGACACCCATTATACCATGAACACTGAAGCTTTCTTT.

This chain connects TRBV7-2 to TRBJ1-3; D may be TRBD1 (5 bases). The CDR3 is 13 amino acids. Germline assignment: CDR1 SGHTA and CDR2 FQGNSA. V was trimmed by 3 bases and J by 9 bases, leaving 12 bases between them. For the CDR3, the DNA is TGTGCCAGCAGCTTTGGACAAAGGGGCACCATATATTTT. Translation: CASSFGQRGTIYF. The full variable domain, with the rest looked up from reference TRBV7-2 and TRBJ1-3, is GAGVSQSPSNKVTEKGKDVELRCDPISGHTALYWYRQSLGQGLEFLIYFQGNSAPDKSGLPSDRFSAERTGGSVSTLTIQRTQQEDSAVYLCASSFGQRGTIYFGEGSWLTVV.

The table lists this clone with a count of one. The V gene is TRBV3-1 (or the pseudogene TRBV3-2), the J gene TRBJ2-5; D ambiguous. V lost 0 bases and J 9 bases, leaving 17 bases between the germline ends. The CDR3 is 15 amino acids. The germline V gene encodes CDR1 LGHDT and CDR2 YNNKEL (reference sequence). The chain's CDR3 is CASSQEPSRRGPQYF. Written as DNA, the CDR3 is TGTGCCAGCAGCCAAGAGCCCTCACGACGTGGGCCCCAGTACTTC.

V is TRBV30 and J is TRBJ1-2; D uncertain. The V and J ends lost 3 bases and 8 bases respectively, with 16 bases between them. From germline, CDR1 is GTSNPN and CDR2 SVGIG (reference sequence). The CDR3 covers 13 residues. The chain's CDR3 is CAWSLTGGEGYTF. The CDR3 nucleotides read TGTGCCTGGAGCCTGACCGGCGGAGAGGGCTACACCTTC. The complete variable domain, with remaining parts taken from reference TRBV30 and TRBJ1-2, reads SQTIHQWPATLVQPVGSPLSLECTVEGTSNPNLYWYRQAAGRGLQLLFYSVGIGQISSEVPQNLSASRPQDRQFILSSKKLLLSDSGFYLCAWSLTGGEGYTFGSGTRLTVV.

The chain employs TRBV11-3 and TRBJ2-2; 7 nucleotides match TRBD2. Per the germline V gene, CDR1 is SGHNT and CDR2 is YENEEA. The ends lost 0 bases at V and 4 bases at J; junction bases unmatched: 5. The CDR3 is 16 amino acids. The CDR3 sequence: CASSLDRGVGTGELFF. CDR3 sequence (DNA): TGTGCCAGCAGCTTAGATCGGGGGGTCGGCACCGGGGAGCTGTTTTTT.

The chain carries TRBV7-9 and TRBJ1-1; 7 positions match TRBD1. J lost 8 bases, V lost 5 bases, and 8 bases had no gene match. The CDR3 is 13 amino acids. Germline V gives CDR1 SEHNR, CDR2 FQNEAQ (reference sequence). The CDR3 nucleotides read TGTGCCAGCAGCGGACAGACAGGGAGAGAAGCTTTCTTT. Its translation is CASSGQTGREAFF.

The count of this clone is one. This chain connects TRBV19 to TRBJ2-7; 9 bases match TRBD1. The CDR3 extends over 15 amino acids. Germline V gene lookup returns CDR1 LNHDA and CDR2 SQIVND (reference sequence). Losses at the gene ends were 5 bases for V and 4 bases for J; bases not matched to a gene: 9. In nucleotides, the CDR3 is TGTGCCAGTAGTTGGGGGACAGGGACGGGATACGAGCAGTACTTC. It yields the protein CASSWGTGTGYEQYF.

This chain links TRBV3-1 (or the pseudogene TRBV3-2) with TRBJ2-5, with 8 positions matching TRBD2. V gave up 1 base and J gave up 4 bases; unmatched junction bases: 8. The germline V gene has CDR1 LGHDT and CDR2 YNNKEL (reference sequence). The CDR3 has 16 amino acids. CDR3 in amino acids: CASSQGAAGAPETQYF. As DNA, the CDR3 is TGTGCCAGCAGCCAAGGTGCAGCGGGGGCTCCAGAGACCCAGTACTTC.

The CDR3 spells CASSSWTSGNTGELFF. CDR3 nucleotide sequence: TGTGCCAGCAGCTCGTGGACTAGCGGGAACACCGGGGAGCTGTTTTTT. The chain carries TRBV11-3 and TRBJ2-2, with 10 bases matching TRBD2. The CDR3 has 16 amino acids. V trimming: 4 bases; J trimming: 1 base; junction bases outside the gene matches: 3. CDR1 and CDR2 (germline): SGHNT, YENEEA.

The rearrangement links TRBV9 to TRBJ1-2; 7 nucleotides match TRBD1. The V gene's germline CDR1 is SGDLS and CDR2 YYNGEE. V gave up 3 bases and J gave up 4 bases; unmatched junction bases: 6. The CDR3 consists of 14 residues. CDR3 amino acids: CASSARGSGYGYTF. The CDR3 DNA reads as TGTGCCAGCAGCGCCAGGGGGTCAGGCTATGGCTACACCTTC.

The chain has TRBV28 and TRBJ1-5; TRBD1 agrees at 7 bases. V trimming: 5 bases; J trimming: 7 bases; junction bases outside the gene matches: 8. This CDR3 comprises 14 residues. Germline-derived CDR1 and CDR2 are MDHEN and SYDVKM. DNA of the CDR3: TGTGCCAGCAGTCCCCGGGACAGACTACAGCCCCAGCATTTT. Translated: CASSPRDRLQPQHF.

This chain joins TRBV4-3 and TRBJ2-3; the match to TRBD2 covers 8 bases. V shed 0 bases and J 6 bases; nucleotides not matched to a gene: 8. The CDR3 sequence is 16 residues long. Looked up from germline, CDR1 is LGHNA and CDR2 is YSLEER. The CDR3 sequence is CASSQDHSGAGDTQYF. The CDR3 DNA sequence: TGCGCCAGCAGCCAAGATCATAGCGGGGCGGGGGATACGCAGTATTTT.

The chain has TRBV11-3 and TRBJ2-7; no clear D gene. V dropped 1 base and J dropped 6 bases, with 16 bases sitting between them. CDR3 length: 15 amino acids. Germline lookup yields CDR1 SGHNT and CDR2 YENEEA. Written as DNA, the CDR3 is TGTGCCAGCAGCTTAGTTGCGGCAAAGTCCGGCGAGCAGTACTTC. It yields the protein CASSLVAAKSGEQYF.

V is TRBV7-6 and J is TRBJ1-3, with a possible D match to TRBD1 (6 bases). V lost 3 bases, J lost 0 bases, and 15 bases lay in between. CDR1 is SGHVS, CDR2 FNYEAQ, per germline. The CDR3 is made up of 17 amino acids. CDR3 amino acids: CASSFIQGAGSGNTIYF. DNA of the CDR3: TGTGCCAGCAGCTTCATACAGGGAGCAGGCTCTGGAAACACCATATATTTT. Together with reference TRBV7-6 and TRBJ1-3, the CDR3 gives the full variable domain: GAGVSQSPRYKVTKRGQDVALRCDPISGHVSLYWYRQALGQGPEFLTYFNYEAQQDKSGLPNDRFSAERPEGSISTLTIQRTEQRDSAMYRCASSFIQGAGSGNTIYFGEGSWLTVV.

The V gene is TRBV6-1, the J gene TRBJ1-6, with 7 positions matching TRBD1. The trim removed 1 base at V and 8 bases at J, leaving 5 bases unmatched. Germline-derived CDR1 and CDR2 are MNHNS and SASEGT. The CDR3 is 15 residues long. As DNA, the CDR3 is TGTGCCAGCAGTGAAGGAGGGGGCGATTATTCACCCCTCCACTTT. Its protein is CASSEGGGDYSPLHF.